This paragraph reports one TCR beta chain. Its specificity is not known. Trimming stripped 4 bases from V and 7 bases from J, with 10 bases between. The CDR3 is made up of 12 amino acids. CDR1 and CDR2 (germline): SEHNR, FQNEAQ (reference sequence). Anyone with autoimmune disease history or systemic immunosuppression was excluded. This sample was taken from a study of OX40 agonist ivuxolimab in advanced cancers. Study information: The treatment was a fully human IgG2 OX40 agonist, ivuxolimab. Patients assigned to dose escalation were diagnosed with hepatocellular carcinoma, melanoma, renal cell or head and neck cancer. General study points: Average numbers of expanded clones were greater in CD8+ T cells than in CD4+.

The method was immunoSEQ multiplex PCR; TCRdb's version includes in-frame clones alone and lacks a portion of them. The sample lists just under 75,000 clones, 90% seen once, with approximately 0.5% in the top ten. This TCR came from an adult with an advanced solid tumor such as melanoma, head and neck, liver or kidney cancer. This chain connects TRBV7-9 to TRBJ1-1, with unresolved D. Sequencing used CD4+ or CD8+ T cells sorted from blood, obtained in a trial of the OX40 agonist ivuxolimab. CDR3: CASSSQVFEAFF. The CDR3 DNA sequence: TGTGCCAGCAGCTCCCAGGTCTTTGAAGCTTTCTTT.